The 28 T cell receptor beta chains below were found in one sample sequenced in a study of T cell responses to AZD1222 COVID-19 vaccine. Profiling relied on immunoSEQ multiplex PCR, and the TCRdb table lists in-frame clones only, not all of them. The sample has 80,000 to 90,000 clones, approximately 89% seen once. The material sequenced was peripheral blood, taken on day 0 of AZD1222 vaccination. These receptors originate from an adult in good health.

This clone was seen only once. The chain links TRBV4-1 to TRBJ1-4; no reliable D call. Germline V gene lookup returns CDR1 MGHRA and CDR2 YSYEKL. Trimming stripped 0 bases from V and 8 bases from J, with 13 bases between. The CDR3 sequence is 15 residues long. The chain's CDR3 is CASSQDALLWEKLFF. CDR3 sequence (DNA): TGCGCCAGCAGCCAAGATGCACTCCTCTGGGAAAAACTGTTTTTT.

J is TRBJ2-1 and V is TRBV3-1 (or the pseudogene TRBV3-2), with 10 bases lining up with TRBD1. The CDR3 runs 18 residues. With 2 bases clipped from V and 4 bases from J, the junction kept 11 bases outside the gene matches. CDR1 is LGHDT and CDR2 is YNNKEL in the germline V gene (reference sequence). The CDR3 region has the DNA TGTGCCAGCAGCCAATTCGGTGGGGACAGGGGAGTGTACAATGAGCAGTTCTTC. As protein: CASSQFGGDRGVYNEQFF.

This sequence joins TRBV7-2 and TRBJ2-7; D is perhaps TRBD1 (6 bases). Germline V gene data show CDR1 as SGHTA and CDR2 as FQGNSA. This CDR3 contains 15 residues. The V and J ends lost 4 bases and 4 bases respectively, with 17 bases between them. The CDR3: CASSSQTGQLYEQYF. The DNA for the CDR3 is TGTGCCAGCAGCTCACAAACGGGACAACTATACGAGCAGTACTTC.

The chain employs TRBV10-3 and TRBJ1-2, with D perhaps TRBD1 (5 bases). V was pared by 11 bases and J by 2 bases, with 12 bases between. CDR3 length: 12 residues. Germline values: CDR1 ENHRY, CDR2 SYGVKD. CDR3 sequence: CAARTTNYGYTF. The CDR3 DNA reads TGTGCCGCCCGGACAACAAACTATGGCTACACCTTC.

The V gene is TRBV6-5, the J gene TRBJ1-1; possibly TRBD1 for D (5 bases). Germline V lookup: CDR1 MNHEY, CDR2 SVGAGI. Trimming shortened V by 5 bases and J by 0 bases, and 10 bases separated the two germline ends. This CDR3 has 14 residues. The CDR3 sequence is CASSPRGLNTEAFF. In nucleotides, the CDR3 is TGTGCCAGCAGTCCTAGGGGATTGAACACTGAAGCTTTCTTT.

The V call is TRBV4-2, the J call TRBJ2-3; D might be TRBD2 (5 bases). Trimming took 0 bases from V and 0 from J, leaving 10 bases between them. The CDR3 loop spans 16 amino acids. Germline V gives CDR1 LGHNA, CDR2 YNFKEQ. The CDR3 sequence: CASSQEPGISTDTQYF. CDR3 in DNA: TGTGCCAGCAGCCAAGAACCGGGAATTAGCACAGATACGCAGTATTTT.

Remarks on this clone: The DNA is left out, because the CDR3 cannot be placed on it with certainty; the CDR3 is given as TCRdb lists it. The chain is built from TRBV6-2 or TRBV6-3 and TRBJ1-2. Ends included, the CDR3 has 13 residues. Germline CDR1 and CDR2: MNHEY and SVGEGT. CDR3 sequence: CASSSSEDYGYTF.

The V call is TRBV30, the J call TRBJ1-3, with D hard to call. Trimming shortened V by 0 bases and J by 0 bases, and 12 bases separated the two germline ends. The CDR3 contains 16 residues. Germline loops: CDR1 GTSNPN, CDR2 SVGIG (reference sequence). The CDR3 region is CAWSVGHGNSGNTIYF. Here the CDR3 DNA reads TGTGCCTGGAGTGTAGGGCACGGAAACTCTGGAAACACCATATATTTT.

The rearrangement joins TRBV2 to TRBJ2-5; 9 bases map to TRBD2. The junction had 2 bases not matched to a gene; V was cut back by 4 bases and J by 2 bases. This CDR3 contains 14 residues. Germline CDR1 SNHLY, CDR2 FYNNEI. The CDR3 DNA sequence: TGTGCCAGCAGTGGGGCGGGAGGGCAAGAGACCCAGTACTTC. Translating gives CASSGAGGQETQYF.

The V and J genes are TRBV11-2 and TRBJ1-1; TRBD1 might be the D (5 bases). This CDR3 is 16 amino acids long. Germline V gene sequence: CDR1 SGHAT, CDR2 FQNNGV. V was pared by 4 bases and J by 0 bases, with 15 bases between. CDR3 DNA sequence: TGTGCCAGCAGCTCCGGGACGTGGGGTCTGAACACTGAAGCTTTCTTT. Translating it yields CASSSGTWGLNTEAFF.

The chain links TRBV7-9 to TRBJ1-1, with no clear D. Looked up from germline, CDR1 is SEHNR and CDR2 is FQNEAQ (reference sequence). V lost 5 bases and J 3 bases, leaving 13 bases between the germline ends. The CDR3 spans 14 residues. In DNA, the CDR3 is TGTGCCAGCAGCCTCGCTGACACTTACACTGAAGCTTTCTTT. Translation: CASSLADTYTEAFF.

Only a few counts were recorded for this clone. The rearrangement links TRBV11-2 to TRBJ2-1; D gene uncertain. Germline lookup yields CDR1 SGHAT and CDR2 FQNNGV. This CDR3 contains 13 residues. The V end lost 0 bases, the J end lost 3 bases, and 3 bases lay between the germline ends. CDR3 amino acids: CASSLDGYNEQFF. CDR3 nucleotides: TGTGCCAGCAGCTTAGACGGCTACAATGAGCAGTTCTTC. The whole variable domain, remainder taken from reference TRBV11-2 and TRBJ2-1, is EAGVAQSPRYKIIEKRQSVAFWCNPISGHATLYWYQQILGQGPKLLIQFQNNGVVDDSQLPKDRFSAERLKGVDSTLKIQPAKLEDSAVYLCASSLDGYNEQFFGPGTRLTVL.

This clone was observed a single time. V usage is TRBV5-1 and J usage is TRBJ2-1; D ambiguous. The V gene's germline CDR1 is SGHRS and CDR2 YFSETQ. The CDR3 totals 14 residues. V dropped 4 bases and J dropped 7 bases, with 15 bases sitting between them. The DNA for the CDR3 is TGCGCCAGCAGCACCGGACCCCCTTTGAATGAGCAGTTCTTC. This encodes CASSTGPPLNEQFF. Full variable domain (missing parts from reference TRBV5-1 and TRBJ2-1): KAGVTQTPRYLIKTRGQQVTLSCSPISGHRSVSWYQQTPGQGLQFLFEYFSETQRNKGNFPGRFSGRQFSNSRSEMNVSTLELGDSALYLCASSTGPPLNEQFFGPGTRLTVL.

The chain links TRBV9 to TRBJ1-6, with TRBD1 matching 8 bases. Germline V gene data show CDR1 as SGDLS and CDR2 as YYNGEE. V shed 0 bases and J 5 bases; nucleotides not matched to a gene: 7. The CDR3 is made up of 17 amino acids. As DNA, the CDR3 is TGTGCCAGCAGCGTAGGAGACAGGGGTGGTAATAATTCACCCCTCCACTTT. Its translation is CASSVGDRGGNNSPLHF. The whole variable domain, remainder taken from reference TRBV9 and TRBJ1-6, is DSGVTQTPKHLITATGQRVTLRCSPRSGDLSVYWYQQSLDQGLQFLIQYYNGEERAKGNILERFSAQQFPDLHSELNLSSLELGDSALYFCASSVGDRGGNNSPLHFGNGTRLTVT.

The chain joins TRBV27 to TRBJ2-7; no reliable D call. The germline V gene has CDR1 MNHEY and CDR2 SMNVEV (reference sequence). Trimming shortened V by 5 bases and J by 7 bases, and 6 bases separated the two germline ends. The CDR3 is 10 residues long. Here the CDR3 DNA reads TGTGCCAGCAGTACTTCAGAGCAGTACTTC. The encoded protein is CASSTSEQYF.

V gene TRBV7-2 combines with J gene TRBJ1-2; D gene uncertain. Per germline, CDR1 SGHTA and CDR2 FQGNSA. The CDR3 length is 16 residues. Deletions cut 0 bases from V and 8 bases from J, with 19 bases between. This chain's CDR3 is CASSLAPTDTKLGYTF. In nucleotides, the CDR3 is TGTGCCAGCAGCTTAGCACCGACGGATACGAAGCTGGGCTACACCTTC. The complete variable domain, with remaining parts taken from reference TRBV7-2 and TRBJ1-2, reads GAGVSQSPSNKVTEKGKDVELRCDPISGHTALYWYRQSLGQGLEFLIYFQGNSAPDKSGLPSDRFSAERTGGSVSTLTIQRTQQEDSAVYLCASSLAPTDTKLGYTFGSGTRLTVV.

The chain links TRBV13 to TRBJ1-2; 7 positions match TRBD1. The germline V gene has CDR1 PRHDT and CDR2 FYEKMQ (reference sequence). This CDR3 spans 13 amino acids. V lost 4 bases to trimming and J lost 2 bases; unmatched junction nucleotides: 1. CDR3 DNA: TGTGCCAGCAGCTGGGACAGAAACTATGGCTACACCTTC. It is translated as CASSWDRNYGYTF.

The J gene is TRBJ1-2, the V gene TRBV29-1; 8 bases map to TRBD1. The CDR3 contains 14 residues. Looked up from germline, CDR1 is SQVTM and CDR2 is ANQGSEA. Trimming cost V 6 bases and J 8 bases; bases outside gene matches: 14. CDR3: CSVDPGGQGWGYTF. CDR3 bases: TGCAGCGTGGACCCAGGGGGCCAGGGTTGGGGCTACACCTTC.

The chain couples TRBV11-2 to TRBJ2-7; TRBD2 matches 13 bases. V trimming: 5 bases; J trimming: 5 bases; junction bases outside the gene matches: 9. Germline lookup yields CDR1 SGHAT and CDR2 FQNNGV. The CDR3 is 16 amino acids. The CDR3 nucleotides are TGTGCCAGCAGCCGGAGAAGGACTAGCGGGAGTAACGAGCAGTACTTC. It is translated as CASSRRRTSGSNEQYF.

The rearrangement links TRBV5-6 to TRBJ1-5, with 8 bases identical to TRBD1. V shed 3 bases, J shed 0 bases, and the junction held 2 bases outside the gene matches. The CDR3 runs to 15 residues. The V gene's germline CDR1 is SGHDT and CDR2 YYEEEE. The CDR3 spells CASSWGQVSNQPQHF. The CDR3 coding sequence is TGTGCCAGCAGCTGGGGACAGGTTAGCAATCAGCCCCAGCATTTT.

This sequence joins TRBV13 and TRBJ1-1, with 7 bases identical to TRBD1. The CDR3 totals 15 residues. Trimming removed 5 bases from V and 7 bases from J; junction bases left unmatched: 13. Germline lookup yields CDR1 PRHDT and CDR2 FYEKMQ (reference sequence). CDR3 protein: CASSRPTGSTLEAFF. The CDR3 nucleotides read TGTGCCAGCAGCCGGCCGACAGGGAGTACCCTTGAAGCTTTCTTT.

Here the CDR3 reads CASSNQESEAFF. The CDR3 DNA reads TGCGCCAGCAGCAACCAGGAATCTGAAGCTTTCTTT. The rearrangement joins TRBV10-2 to TRBJ1-1; D gene uncertain. The CDR3 length is 12 residues. In germline, CDR1 is WSHSY, CDR2 SAAADI. V dropped 6 bases and J dropped 6 bases, with 11 bases sitting between them.

This clone was detected only once. This chain links TRBV15 with TRBJ1-5; no reliable D call. The CDR3 has 12 amino acids. The germline CDR1 and CDR2 sequences are LNHNV and YYDKDF (reference sequence). Trimming left V 6 bases short and J 3 bases short, with 6 bases between. The CDR3 nucleotides read TGTGCCACCAGTGAGGTCAATCAGCCCCAGCATTTT. This encodes CATSEVNQPQHF.

The chain joins TRBV30 to TRBJ1-2; no definite D call. V shed 2 bases and J shed 4 bases, with 8 bases lying between them. In germline, CDR1 is GTSNPN, CDR2 SVGIG (reference sequence). The CDR3 consists of 12 residues. CDR3 coding DNA: TGTGCCTGGAGTAATGAGGGCTATGGCTACACCTTC. It translates to CAWSNEGYGYTF. Looking up the rest from reference TRBV30 and TRBJ1-2 gives the full variable domain: SQTIHQWPATLVQPVGSPLSLECTVEGTSNPNLYWYRQAAGRGLQLLFYSVGIGQISSEVPQNLSASRPQDRQFILSSKKLLLSDSGFYLCAWSNEGYGYTFGSGTRLTVV.

This clone appeared a single time. The chain couples TRBV2 to TRBJ2-2; 8 nucleotides align to TRBD1. Unmatched junction bases numbered 1, after V lost 7 bases and J lost 6 bases. CDR1 SNHLY and CDR2 FYNNEI come from the germline V gene. This CDR3 has 12 amino acids. Written as DNA, the CDR3 is TGTGCCAGCAACAGGGGGGCCGGGGAGCTGTTTTTT. As protein: CASNRGAGELFF.

The chain employs TRBV11-3 and TRBJ2-4, with D perhaps matching TRBD2 (6 bases). The germline V gene encodes CDR1 SGHNT and CDR2 YENEEA. CDR3 length: 15 residues. Trimming removed 4 bases at V and 6 bases at J, with 16 bases between. CDR3 sequence reads: CASSSSDRGRNIQYF. Here the CDR3 DNA reads TGTGCCAGCAGCTCATCGGACCGGGGGAGAAACATTCAGTACTTC.

The V gene is TRBV7-2, the J gene TRBJ2-2; TRBD2 aligns across 12 bases. The germline V gene has CDR1 SGHTA and CDR2 FQGNSA. The CDR3 is made up of 18 amino acids. The ends lost 1 base at V and 4 bases at J; junction bases unmatched: 7. The CDR3: CASSLGLAGGPGTGELFF. The CDR3 coding sequence is TGTGCCAGCAGCTTAGGGCTAGCGGGAGGGCCGGGCACCGGGGAGCTGTTTTTT. Combining the CDR3 with reference TRBV7-2 and TRBJ2-2 gives the whole variable domain GAGVSQSPSNKVTEKGKDVELRCDPISGHTALYWYRQSLGQGLEFLIYFQGNSAPDKSGLPSDRFSAERTGGSVSTLTIQRTQQEDSAVYLCASSLGLAGGPGTGELFFGEGSRLTVL.

This chain uses TRBV13 with TRBJ2-3; 10 bases match TRBD1. CDR3 length: 14 amino acids. Unmatched junction bases numbered 5, after V lost 5 bases and J lost 6 bases. Germline V CDR1 and CDR2: PRHDT, FYEKMQ (reference sequence). This CDR3 is CASSKGQGFDTQYF. The CDR3 DNA sequence: TGTGCCAGCAGCAAGGGACAGGGGTTCGATACGCAGTATTTT.